Here is one TCR beta chain with its context. Its antigen is not identified. This sample is part of a study of T cell responses to AZD1222 COVID-19 vaccine. Study-level information: Combined were second doses at about 4 or about 12 weeks.

Some clones are missing from TCRdb's copy, which holds only in-frame ones; the method was immunoSEQ multiplex PCR. The sample has more than 110,000 clones, about 94% seen once. Study outcomes and limitations: In all cases, repertoires were sampled only after the peak T cell response. Reportedly, nearly half of unique spike TCRs recognized epitopes outside B.1.351/B.1.1.7 mutations.

The germline V and J ends were trimmed by 3 bases and 1 base, with 13 bases remaining between them. Per germline, CDR1 MNHEY and CDR2 SMNVEV (reference sequence). This CDR3 region has 16 residues. The source was peripheral blood, collected on day 0 of AZD1222 vaccination. The sequence derives from an adult in good health. The chain links TRBV27 to TRBJ1-5; TRBD1 is a possible D gene (5 bases). This CDR3 is CASSFLRRGSNQPQHF. CDR3 bases: TGTGCCAGCAGTTTTCTTAGGCGGGGGAGCAATCAGCCCCAGCATTTT.